The sequence of this T cell receptor beta chain was determined in a study of blood T cell repertoires in COVID-19. Study details: Donors in the United States, Italy and Spain gave samples during acute or convalescent COVID-19. T cells, B-cell-depleted T cells, or PBMCs supplied cDNA or gDNA.

Authors' processing steps: The assay estimated nucleated cells by amplifying reference gene primers. Measured with immunoSEQ multiplex PCR; TCRdb has only the in-frame clones, and not every one. D and trimming were read from the DNA, whereas the V and J calls and clone size are those reported in that table. The table shows roughly 37,000 clones, with roughly 78% occurring only once. This CDR3 is 13 amino acids long. V lost 2 bases and J lost 5, with 10 bases in between. The receptor was isolated from a man aged 55 to 70 with acute or convalescent COVID-19. The sample was peripheral blood. This chain connects TRBV12-3 or TRBV12-4 to TRBJ2-7; tentatively, D is TRBD2 (5 bases). The CDR3 DNA is TGTGCCAGCAGTTTATCTAGCCTCCACGAGCAGTACTTC. It encodes CASSLSSLHEQYF.